The sequence of this TCR beta chain was determined in a study of blood T cells in healthy people across ages (dated by TCRdb to 2015 to 2017). General notes on the study: In model experiments, template switching captured about one uniquely barcoded TCR beta cDNA molecule for every two T cells. Using deep sequencing normalized with unique cDNA molecular identifiers, the study measured how TCR beta repertoire diversity changes with age. Donors were grouped into four age groups: young (average 16 years), middle-aged (roughly 38), aged (roughly 62) and long-lived (around 82). Two additional independent replicas of 1 million unique cDNA reads from the same blood draw were analyzed for two donors (one aged 18 to 30 and one aged 80 or older). Broad study findings and their caveats: Compared with the aged group, more naive CD4+ T cells, fewer expanded clones and increased TCR diversity were shown by the long-lived group, suggesting age selection. Estimates of total diversity based on one million sequenced T cells were regarded as lower bounds and as underestimates. Because the CMV infection status of the donors was unknown, age-related changes in expanded clonotypes may potentially have been confounded. Observed TCR beta diversity per million T cells fell roughly linearly with age, and a significant reduction was already apparent by age around 40. Since profiling was done on bulk unsorted PBMCs, naive and antigen-experienced compartments could not be conclusively compared. Observed TCR beta diversity correlated strongly with the percentage of naive T cells measured by flow cytometry.

The library was generated by 5' RACE. The instrument given in TCRdb is Illumina HiSeq 2500. A second roughly 6 to 12 cycle PCR used a sample-barcoded 5' primer and a J-beta primer mix. A unique molecular identifier was introduced onto each TCR beta cDNA molecule by a template-switch 5' adaptor carrying 12 random nucleotides. At least 2.5 million CDR3-containing paired-end reads were obtained from each sample. First-strand cDNA was synthesized from all RNA with the Mint cDNA synthesis kit, primed by a TRBC-specific oligonucleotide. Following uracil-DNA glycosylase treatment, all cDNA underwent a first 18-cycle PCR with the universal primers M1SS and BC2_uni_R. Concerning the study's data processing: For normalization, 1 million high-quality reads, each with a distinct molecular identifier, were randomly selected from each sample. Reads sharing molecular identifiers were discarded rather than binned into consensus sequences. MiTCR, set to a Q25 quality threshold and the strictest error-elimination algorithm, was used for CDR3 identification, clonotype clustering and error correction. A nonparametric unseen species model using Euler transformation provided a lower-bound estimate of total TCR beta diversity. TCRdb ran its own pipeline on the public reads, namely fastp trimming at Q25 and MiXCR clone calling, and kept in-frame beta chains. All rows with the same CDR3 protein become a single entry with the most common DNA and genes. TCRdb, not the authors, supplied the V and J calls. Present in this sample are around 1,000,000 distinct CDR3 sequences, under 30% of which were seen just once. Jointly, the top ten make up 0.75% of the sample.

V gives up 7 bases and J gives up 1 base, and the segment between their germline ends measures 13 bases. The germline V gene supplies CDR1 SGHTA and CDR2 FQGNSA. The CDR3 goes from the cysteine to the phenylalanine over 14 residues. The DNA shown is the 42-base CDR3, in frame from base 1. This clonotype was detected only a few times. Its specific antigen is unknown. Per-nucleotide qualities are absent, and no much larger clonotype sits a single base away. The donors were a few dozen Caucasian individuals from Russia, aged roughly 6 to 100 years, who were systemically healthy. Around 10 milliliters of peripheral blood were collected from each donor into EDTA-treated Vacutainer tubes. Ficoll-Paque density-gradient centrifugation was used to isolate PBMCs, with at least 6.5 million per sample. Total RNA was extracted from PBMCs with Trizol reagent, with at least 6 micrograms obtained per sample. For every donor, flow cytometry on a PBMC aliquot measured the percentage of naive CD45RAhigh/CD27high T cells.

The same specimen was also included in a second study, on T cells of mothers and their children. The second investigation adds: Nine systemically healthy Caucasian individuals served as donors, namely three mothers together with their six children. cDNA synthesis consumed the entire amount of extracted RNA, loaded at about 1.5 ug RNA in each 15 ul reaction. In the second PCR, sample barcodes and 2-4 random nucleotides were introduced via the M1S primer. Over 9 million TCR beta CDR3 reads came from each mother, compared with 3.3 million or so reads from each child. TCR recombination output is similarly shaped by thymic selection in related and unrelated pairs, with a minor effect exerted by inherited differences. Normalized repertoire overlap was always slightly but never significantly higher in related than unrelated mother-child pairs. No persistent microchimeric T cell clones were detected, at a sensitivity of roughly 100 clones per million clonotypes. In the study, deep NGS was used to compare the TCR beta repertoires of mothers and children, and features distinguishing related mother-child pairs from unrelated individuals were sought. On average, the children were approximately 11 +/- 4 years old, while the mothers were around 42 +/- 4 years old. Libraries were sequenced on Illumina HiSeq 2000 with 100+100 nt paired-end reads after adapter ligation with NEBNext reagents. Mother and child libraries were prepared a month apart and sequenced in separate runs to prevent cross-contamination. For each donor, somewhere between about 450,000 and 2,000,000 distinct TCR beta clonotypes were identified. Naive TCR beta clonotypes were estimated from low-frequency clonotypes matched to each donor's FACS-determined naive share, without sorting.

The clonotype was recovered from a girl aged 2-9 years in good health. The sequenced material came from blood. The rearrangement combines TRBV7-2 with TRBJ1-1; no D segment can be confidently identified. The CDR3 region has the sequence CASIHTDKNTEAFF. The sequence in DNA is TGTGCCAGCATCCACACTGACAAGAACACTGAAGCTTTCTTT.